This TCR beta chain was obtained from a study of spatial heterogeneity in lung cancer. This clonotype appeared once. As an off-target read in a library built for alpha chains, this beta chain has a frequency of little significance. V lost 4 bases, J lost 7 bases, and 11 bases stayed unmatched. The germline gives CDR1 SGHDT, CDR2 YYEEEE. CDR3 length equals 15 residues. Using its own MiXCR run on the 5' RACE reads, TCRdb lists one record per CDR3 protein. The sample has about 6,100 distinct CDR3 sequences; about 12% are singletons. Time point defined: sample taken at primary tumor resection. Samples were obtained from some 72 donors, all untreated early-stage non-small cell lung cancer patients.

The genes are TRBV5-6 and TRBJ1-5; 7 bases line up with TRBD1. The sample in question was lung tissue, obtained at surgery. The TCR was taken from a human donor with early-stage non-small cell lung cancer. The CDR3 nucleotides are TGTGCCAGCAGCCCAGGGGGATGGAGTTCCCAGCCCCAGCATTTT. It codes for CASSPGGWSSQPQHF. Supplemented by reference TRBV5-6 and TRBJ1-5, the full variable domain reads DAGVTQSPTHLIKTRGQQVTLRCSPKSGHDTVSWYQQALGQGPQFIFQYYEEEERQRGNFPDRFSGHQFPNYSSELNVNALLLGDSALYLCASSPGGWSSQPQHFGDGTRLSIL.